One and the same sample provided the 26 T cell receptor beta chains below, sequenced in a study of blood T cells in healthy people across ages. Then a second PCR, running roughly 7 to 11 cycles, was carried out with a sample-barcoded 5' primer and a J-beta primer mix. From the 5' RACE reads, TCRdb called clonotypes with MiXCR, one entry per CDR3 protein. Found here are 750,000 or so distinct CDR3 sequences, 25% of them singletons; the top ten hold under 9.5%. These sequences were also reported in another study, on T cells of mothers and their children.

Sequenced material: blood. Source of these receptors: a boy aged 10-17 years in good health.

This clonotype was recorded once. The gene calls are TRBV4-3 and TRBJ1-6; TRBD1 aligns across 9 bases. The CDR3 consists of 15 residues. V gave up 1 base and J gave up 7 bases; unmatched junction bases: 2. CDR1 is LGHNA, CDR2 YSLEER, per germline. In DNA, the CDR3 is TGCGCCAGCAGCCAAGGGGACAGGGCCAATTCACCCCTCCACTTT. As protein: CASSQGDRANSPLHF.

This clonotype was recorded a few times. The rearrangement links TRBV10-3 to TRBJ2-5; either TRBD1 or TRBD2 may supply D (5 bases each). Germline assignment: CDR1 ENHRY and CDR2 SYGVKD. The CDR3 contains 11 residues. The V end was cut by 10 bases, the J end by 7 bases, with 13 bases between. The CDR3 loop reads CATQGGGTQYF. The CDR3 bases are TGTGCCACTCAGGGTGGGGGGACCCAGTACTTC.

This clonotype was seen only a few times. The chain recombines TRBV5-1 with TRBJ2-5; 16 bases fit TRBD2. The trim removed 4 bases at V and 3 bases at J, leaving 3 bases unmatched. The CDR3 totals 16 residues. Germline CDR1 reads SGHRS; CDR2 reads YFSETQ. The CDR3 sequence: CASSGTSGRAEETQYF. CDR3 bases: TGCGCCAGCAGCGGGACTAGCGGGAGGGCCGAAGAGACCCAGTACTTC. Complete variable domain (other parts from reference TRBV5-1 and TRBJ2-5): KAGVTQTPRYLIKTRGQQVTLSCSPISGHRSVSWYQQTPGQGLQFLFEYFSETQRNKGNFPGRFSGRQFSNSRSEMNVSTLELGDSALYLCASSGTSGRAEETQYFGPGTRLLVL.

The CDR3 DNA sequence: TGCGCCAGCAGCCAAGACTCAACGGGGACCCAGTACTTC. Translation gives CASSQDSTGTQYF. V is TRBV4-3 and J is TRBJ2-5; no clear D. The germline CDR1 and CDR2 sequences are LGHNA and YSLEER. Trimming pared 0 bases from V and 7 bases from J, leaving 9 bases between. This CDR3 contains 13 residues.

This clonotype occurred a few times. The chain recombines TRBV4-2 with TRBJ2-5; D call uncertain. V dropped 3 bases and J dropped 1 base, with 15 bases sitting between them. The length of the CDR3 is 16 residues. Germline CDR1 LGHNA, CDR2 YNFKEQ. The CDR3 loop reads CASSHTWPAVQETQYF. The CDR3 nucleotides read TGTGCCAGCAGCCACACCTGGCCGGCGGTCCAAGAGACCCAGTACTTC.

The chain joins TRBV12-3 or TRBV12-4 to TRBJ2-2; tentative D call: TRBD2 (7 bases). V was cut by 5 bases and J by 5 bases, with 12 bases left in between. The CDR3 has 14 residues. The CDR3 loop is CASSIQGGTGELFF. As DNA, the CDR3 is TGTGCCAGCAGTATACAGGGAGGGACCGGGGAGCTGTTTTTT.

The chain is built from TRBV29-1 and TRBJ1-2; D unclear. CDR1 is SQVTM and CDR2 is ANQGSEA in the germline V gene. The length of the CDR3 is 13 residues. The germline V and J ends were trimmed by 3 bases and 0 bases, with 8 bases remaining between them. The CDR3 DNA follows: TGCAGCGTTGACCCTCCTGCTAACTATGGCTACACCTTC. The encoded protein is CSVDPPANYGYTF.

This clonotype was detected only a few times. The genes are TRBV9 and TRBJ1-6, with D unresolved. With 0 bases removed from V and 6 bases from J, the gap between germline ends came to 7 bases. Germline lookup yields CDR1 SGDLS and CDR2 YYNGEE. The CDR3 extends over 14 amino acids. This CDR3 is CASSVGAANSPLHF. DNA of the CDR3: TGTGCCAGCAGCGTAGGGGCAGCTAATTCACCCCTCCACTTT.

The chain joins TRBV7-8 to TRBJ2-7; the D is unclear. With 1 base removed from V and 2 bases from J, the gap between germline ends came to 15 bases. Germline values: CDR1 SGHVS, CDR2 FQNEAQ. CDR3 length equals 16 residues. The CDR3 DNA follows: TGTGCCAGCAGCTTAGAATTTGCCGGATCTACCTACGAGCAGTACTTC. Translating gives CASSLEFAGSTYEQYF.

This clonotype has more than one count but fewer than ten. The V and J genes are TRBV2 and TRBJ2-5; 9 bases fit TRBD1. The J call may be incorrect, as the DNA end agrees better with TRBJ2-7. CDR1 is SNHLY, CDR2 FYNNEI, per germline. The CDR3 sequence is 15 residues long. CDR3 amino acids: CASSDPRDRVGEQYF. CDR3 DNA: TGTGCCAGCAGTGACCCCCGGGACAGGGTCGGCGAGCAGTACTTC.

The gene calls are TRBV2 and TRBJ2-2; 7 bases are a match to TRBD2. Looked up from germline, CDR1 is SNHLY and CDR2 is FYNNEI. The CDR3 covers 15 residues. Germline trimming cut 7 bases from V and 0 bases from J; bases unmatched to any gene: 5. The CDR3 region is CASMGAGANTGELFF. The CDR3 region has the DNA TGTGCCAGCATGGGCGCGGGGGCGAACACCGGGGAGCTGTTTTTT. Complete variable domain (other parts from reference TRBV2 and TRBJ2-2): EPEVTQTPSHQVTQMGQEVILRCVPISNHLYFYWYRQILGQKVEFLVSFYNNEISEKSEIFDDQFSVERPDGSNFTLKIRSTKLEDSAMYFCASMGAGANTGELFFGEGSRLTVL.

The rearrangement links TRBV4-3 to TRBJ2-7; D gene unclear. The CDR3 extends over 15 amino acids. Trimming took 1 base from V and 4 from J, leaving 14 bases between them. Germline V gene lookup returns CDR1 LGHNA and CDR2 YSLEER. The CDR3 sequence is CASSQAFLLTYEQYF. CDR3 nucleotide sequence: TGCGCCAGCAGCCAAGCGTTTCTACTGACGTACGAGCAGTACTTC.

The rearrangement links TRBV7-6 to TRBJ2-1, with 12 nucleotides matching TRBD2. Per the germline V gene, CDR1 is SGHVS and CDR2 is FNYEAQ. With V trimmed by 2 bases and J by 6 bases, 2 bases remained unmatched. CDR3 size: 15 residues. CDR3 nucleotide sequence: TGTGCCAGCAGCTTATCGACTAGCGGGGGCAATGAGCAGTTCTTC. Protein: CASSLSTSGGNEQFF.

This chain links TRBV20-1 with TRBJ2-1; a possible D gene is TRBD1 (5 bases). Per germline, CDR1 DFQATT and CDR2 SNEGSKA (reference sequence). The CDR3 totals 12 residues. The V gene lost 4 bases and the J gene lost 6 bases, with 10 bases spanning the gap. The CDR3 spells CSAIDSPNEQFF. The CDR3 DNA is TGCAGTGCTATCGACAGCCCCAATGAGCAGTTCTTC.

This clonotype was detected a few times. This chain uses TRBV20-1 with TRBJ2-1, with 11 nucleotides matching TRBD2. Per the germline V gene, CDR1 is DFQATT and CDR2 is SNEGSKA (reference sequence). The CDR3 extends over 14 amino acids. The ends lost 5 bases at V and 4 bases at J; junction bases unmatched: 4. DNA for the CDR3: TGCAGTGCTTATGGACTAGCGGGTTACAATGAGCAGTTCTTC. Its translation: CSAYGLAGYNEQFF.

This clonotype was seen only once. The gene calls are TRBV18 and TRBJ2-7; 8 positions match TRBD2. V shed 3 bases and J 6 bases; nucleotides not matched to a gene: 13. The CDR3 consists of 16 residues. Looked up from germline, CDR1 is KGHSH and CDR2 is LQKENI. For the CDR3, the DNA is TGTGCCAGCTCACCGATCTCCGGGACTAGTGTCTGCGAGCAGTACTTC. Translated, it gives CASSPISGTSVCEQYF. Full variable domain (remainder filled in from reference TRBV18 and TRBJ2-7): NAGVMQNPRHLVRRRGQEARLRCSPMKGHSHVYWYRQLPEEGLKFMVYLQKENIIDESGMPKERFSAEFPKEGPSILRIQQVVRGDSAAYFCASSPISGTSVCEQYFGPGTRLTVT.

This clonotype has more than one count but fewer than ten. This chain uses TRBV20-1 with TRBJ2-5, with a tentative D call TRBD1 (5 bases). Germline lookup yields CDR1 DFQATT and CDR2 SNEGSKA (reference sequence). The CDR3 spans 11 residues. Trimming took 6 bases from V and 3 from J, leaving 8 bases between them. The CDR3 DNA reads TGCAGTGCCAAGACAGAAGAGACCCAGTACTTC. It codes for CSAKTEETQYF.

The V call is TRBV7-2, the J call TRBJ2-5, with D unclear. The V gene lost 5 bases and the J gene lost 7 bases, with 14 bases spanning the gap. The CDR3 totals 13 residues. Per the germline V gene, CDR1 is SGHTA and CDR2 is FQGNSA. The CDR3 sequence is CASSAIPKRTQYF. CDR3 in DNA: TGTGCCAGCAGCGCCATACCCAAAAGGACCCAGTACTTC.

The chain recombines TRBV2 with TRBJ2-3; the match to TRBD1 covers 8 bases. Unmatched junction bases numbered 5, after V lost 4 bases and J lost 2 bases. The CDR3 covers 15 residues. CDR1 is SNHLY and CDR2 is FYNNEI in the germline V gene. In DNA, the CDR3 is TGTGCCAGCAGTGTCGGGACAGGTTACACAGATACGCAGTATTTT. It translates to CASSVGTGYTDTQYF.

V and J are TRBV6-1 and TRBJ2-3; D is perhaps TRBD2 (6 bases). V lost 1 base, J lost 2 bases, and 10 bases lay in between. Germline loops: CDR1 MNHNS, CDR2 SASEGT. This CDR3 comprises 15 residues. The CDR3 spells CASSEGVAATDTQYF. In DNA, the CDR3 is TGTGCCAGCAGTGAAGGGGTAGCGGCCACAGATACGCAGTATTTT.

This clonotype has just a few counts. The chain employs TRBV6-1 and TRBJ1-2; 7 nucleotides align to TRBD1. The CDR3 sequence is 12 residues long. CDR1 is MNHNS and CDR2 is SASEGT in the germline V gene. V dropped 8 bases and J dropped 5; count of bases not matched to a gene: 5. This chain's CDR3 is CASGTVFYGYTF. CDR3 coding DNA: TGTGCCAGCGGGACAGTTTTTTATGGCTACACCTTC.

This clonotype was counted only a few times. This chain links TRBV28 with TRBJ2-4; possibly TRBD2 for D (7 bases). V gave up 4 bases and J gave up 4 bases, with 11 bases separating them. The germline V gene has CDR1 MDHEN and CDR2 SYDVKM. The CDR3 totals 14 residues. CDR3 nucleotide sequence: TGTGCCAGCAGTTCCGGGGGGCAGAAAAACATTCAGTACTTC. Its protein is CASSSGGQKNIQYF.

This clonotype was recorded a few times. This chain uses TRBV7-2 with TRBJ2-7; D gene uncertain. The DNA end lines up better with TRBJ2-5; the J call may be wrong. This CDR3 is built from 13 residues. Germline CDR1 reads SGHTA; CDR2 reads FQGNSA. CDR3 nucleotide sequence: TGTGCCAGGTCCGACTGGAGTGGGGAGACCCAGTACTTC. Translation: CARSDWSGETQYF.

The chain joins TRBV6-6 to TRBJ2-1, with 7 bases matching TRBD2. Germline assignment: CDR1 MNHNY and CDR2 SVGAGI (reference sequence). Trimming at V came to 4 bases and at J to 10 bases, leaving 19 bases not matched to a gene. There are 17 residues in the CDR3. The CDR3 here is CASSLPLAGGRGKEQFF. CDR3 sequence (DNA): TGTGCCAGCAGTTTGCCCTTAGCGGGTGGGAGGGGAAAGGAGCAGTTCTTC.

A few counts support this clonotype. The chain carries TRBV5-1 and TRBJ2-5; TRBD2 matches at 10 bases. The DNA end lines up better with TRBJ2-1; the J call may be wrong. Germline V gene lookup returns CDR1 SGHRS and CDR2 YFSETQ. The CDR3 length is 16 residues. CDR3 nucleotides: TGCGCCAGCAGCCCGCCAAGCGGGAGGGTGGACAATGAGCAGTTCTTC. It yields the protein CASSPPSGRVDNEQFF.

The chain employs TRBV5-1 and TRBJ2-1; possible D gene TRBD2, 5 bases. Deletions cut 0 bases from V and 2 bases from J, with 6 bases between. CDR3 size: 14 residues. CDR1 and CDR2 (germline): SGHRS, YFSETQ. CDR3 region: CASSLVTTYNEQFF. CDR3 nucleotide sequence: TGCGCCAGCAGCTTGGTGACTACCTACAATGAGCAGTTCTTC.